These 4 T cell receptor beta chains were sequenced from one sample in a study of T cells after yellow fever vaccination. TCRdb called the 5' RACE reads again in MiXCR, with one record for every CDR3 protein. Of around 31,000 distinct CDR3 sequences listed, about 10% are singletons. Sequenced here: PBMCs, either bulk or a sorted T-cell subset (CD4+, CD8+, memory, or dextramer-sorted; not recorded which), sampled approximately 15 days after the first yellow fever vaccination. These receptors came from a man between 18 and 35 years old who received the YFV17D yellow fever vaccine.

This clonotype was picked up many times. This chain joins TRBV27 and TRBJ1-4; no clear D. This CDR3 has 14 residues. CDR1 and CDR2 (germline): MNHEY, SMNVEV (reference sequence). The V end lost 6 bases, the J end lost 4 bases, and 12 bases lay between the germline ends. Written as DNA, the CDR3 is TGTGCCAGCAGGGACCCCGGGAGTAATGAAAAACTGTTTTTT. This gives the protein CASRDPGSNEKLFF.

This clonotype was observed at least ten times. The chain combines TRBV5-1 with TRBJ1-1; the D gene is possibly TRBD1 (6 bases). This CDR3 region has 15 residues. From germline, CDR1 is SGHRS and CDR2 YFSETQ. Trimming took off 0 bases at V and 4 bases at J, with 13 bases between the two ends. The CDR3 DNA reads TGCGCCAGCAGCTTGGTACAGGGTTTGGGCACTGAAGCTTTCTTT. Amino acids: CASSLVQGLGTEAFF.

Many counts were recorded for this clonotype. Here the CDR3 DNA reads TGTGCCTGGAGTGTAAGCGGGGGTAGCACAGATACGCAGTATTTT. This sequence encodes CAWSVSGGSTDTQYF. J is TRBJ2-3 and V is TRBV30; 8 nucleotides line up with TRBD2. This CDR3 contains 15 residues. V was clipped by 0 bases and J by 0 bases; unmatched bases: 2. Looked up from germline, CDR1 is GTSNPN and CDR2 is SVGIG (reference sequence). The full variable domain, completed using reference TRBV30 and TRBJ2-3, is SQTIHQWPATLVQPVGSPLSLECTVEGTSNPNLYWYRQAAGRGLQLLFYSVGIGQISSEVPQNLSASRPQDRQFILSSKKLLLSDSGFYLCAWSVSGGSTDTQYFGPGTRLTVL.

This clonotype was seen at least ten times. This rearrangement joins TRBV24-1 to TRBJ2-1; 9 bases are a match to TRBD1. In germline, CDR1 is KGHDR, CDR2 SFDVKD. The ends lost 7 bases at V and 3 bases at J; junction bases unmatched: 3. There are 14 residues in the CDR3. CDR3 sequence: CATRTGGNYNEQFF. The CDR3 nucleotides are TGTGCCACCAGGACAGGGGGTAACTACAATGAGCAGTTCTTC.